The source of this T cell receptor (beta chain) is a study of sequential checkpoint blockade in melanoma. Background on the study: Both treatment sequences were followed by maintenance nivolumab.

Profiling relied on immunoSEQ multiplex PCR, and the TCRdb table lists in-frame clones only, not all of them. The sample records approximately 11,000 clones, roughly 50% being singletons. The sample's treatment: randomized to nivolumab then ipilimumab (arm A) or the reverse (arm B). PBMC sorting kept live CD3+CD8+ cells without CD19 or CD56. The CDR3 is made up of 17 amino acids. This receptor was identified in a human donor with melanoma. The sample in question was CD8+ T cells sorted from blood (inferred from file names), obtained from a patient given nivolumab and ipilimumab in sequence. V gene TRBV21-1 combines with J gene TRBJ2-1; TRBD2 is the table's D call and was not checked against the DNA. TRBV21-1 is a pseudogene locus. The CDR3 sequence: CASSKKLAGGPGPEQFF. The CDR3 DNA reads TGTGCCAGCAGCAAAAAACTAGCGGGAGGTCCAGGACCTGAGCAGTTCTTC.